The entry that follows covers one T cell receptor (beta chain) sequence. No antigen is known for it. These data belong to a study of T cell repertoires in cytomegalovirus infection. Whole-study context: Based on public TCR beta signatures, there were indications of CMV infection and of a matching HLA type.

TCRdb processed the reads anew with MiXCR; each CDR3 protein has one entry. Here the sample spans about 60,000 distinct CDR3 sequences, roughly 32% being singletons. Sequencing was carried out using PBMCs, sequenced either directly or after in vitro stimulation (not recorded which). The TCR was taken from a human donor in good health (CMV status not recorded). Some clones in this sample may be carry-over from other donors' samples.

For the CDR3, the DNA is TGTGCCAGCGGCTCGGTGGCCACCGGGGAGCTGTTTTTT. It yields the protein CASGSVATGELFF. The V call is TRBV11-2, the J call TRBJ2-2; no firm D call. Germline CDR1 reads SGHAT; CDR2 reads FQNNGV. The CDR3 is 13 amino acids. Deletions cut 8 bases from V and 4 bases from J, with 11 bases between.